The next 6 T cell receptor beta chains were all read from a single sample in a study of control samples from healthy donors and cancer patients. TCRdb's table, derived via immunoSEQ multiplex PCR, lists solely in-frame clones and lacks some. The table records some 150,000 clones, approximately 94% of them present only once. Source material: blood. Receptor source: a man aged 35 to 55 in good health.

The sample holds one count of this clone. This same CDR3 is encoded by further DNA sequences in the sample. V gene TRBV27 combines with J gene TRBJ2-1; D is tentatively TRBD1 or TRBD2 (5 bases each). CDR1 MNHEY and CDR2 SMNVEV come from the germline V gene (reference sequence). V was cut by 4 bases and J by 0 bases, with 13 bases left in between. This CDR3 contains 16 residues. The CDR3 bases are TGTGCCAGCAGTTATCGGGACCAAAGCTCCTACAATGAGCAGTTCTTC. It specifies CASSYRDQSSYNEQFF.

The chain links TRBV24-1 to TRBJ1-2; 9 bases align to TRBD1. J was trimmed by 4 bases and V by 5 bases; bases with no gene match: 13. The V gene's germline CDR1 is KGHDR and CDR2 SFDVKD. This CDR3 is built from 17 residues. The CDR3: CATSGSKPGQGGYGYTF. The CDR3 bases are TGTGCCACCAGTGGGAGCAAACCGGGACAGGGCGGCTATGGCTACACCTTC.

The chain recombines TRBV28 with TRBJ2-7, with D perhaps matching TRBD1 or TRBD2 (6 bases each). The CDR3 loop spans 15 amino acids. Germline V gene data show CDR1 as MDHEN and CDR2 as SYDVKM. The V and J ends lost 7 bases and 3 bases respectively, with 19 bases between them. CDR3 DNA: TGTGCCAGCACCATCCTCACCGGGGGCCTCTACGAGCAGTACTTC. Translating it yields CASTILTGGLYEQYF.

The V call is TRBV7-2, the J call TRBJ2-3, with D perhaps TRBD1 (5 bases). Germline lookup yields CDR1 SGHTA and CDR2 FQGNSA. The V end lost 9 bases, the J end lost 3 bases, and 16 bases lay between the germline ends. This CDR3 spans 14 amino acids. CDR3 region: CASSRGPGTDTQYF. DNA for the CDR3: TGTGCCAGTTCTAGGGGTCCCGGGACAGATACGCAGTATTTT.

The rearrangement uses TRBV2 and TRBJ2-5; D might be TRBD1 or TRBD2, each matching 5 bases. Germline V lookup: CDR1 SNHLY, CDR2 FYNNEI. Between the trimmed V and J ends, which lost 2 bases and 7 bases, there was a span of 14 bases. The CDR3 runs to 14 residues. The DNA of the CDR3 is TGTGCCAGCAGTGAATCCTGGGGGTTCGGGACCCAGTACTTC. The encoded protein is CASSESWGFGTQYF.

The chain employs TRBV11-2 and TRBJ2-2; 8 positions match TRBD1. The trim removed 0 bases at V and 1 base at J, leaving 4 bases unmatched. CDR3 length equals 17 residues. From germline, CDR1 is SGHAT and CDR2 FQNNGV. DNA for the CDR3: TGTGCCAGCAGCTTAGAAACCGGACAGGGGAACACCGGGGAGCTGTTTTTT. Its protein is CASSLETGQGNTGELFF.